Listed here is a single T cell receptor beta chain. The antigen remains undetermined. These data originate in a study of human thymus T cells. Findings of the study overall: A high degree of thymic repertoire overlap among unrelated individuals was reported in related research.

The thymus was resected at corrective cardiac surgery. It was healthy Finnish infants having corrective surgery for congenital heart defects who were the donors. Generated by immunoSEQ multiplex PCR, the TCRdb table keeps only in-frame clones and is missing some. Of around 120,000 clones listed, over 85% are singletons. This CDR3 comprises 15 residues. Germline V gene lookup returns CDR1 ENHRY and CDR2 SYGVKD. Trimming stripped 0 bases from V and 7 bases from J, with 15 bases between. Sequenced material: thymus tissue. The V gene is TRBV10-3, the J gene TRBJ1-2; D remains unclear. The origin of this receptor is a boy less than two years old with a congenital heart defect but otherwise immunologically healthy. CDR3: CAISESMSDRGGYTF. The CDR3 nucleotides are TGTGCCATCAGTGAGTCGATGTCTGATCGCGGTGGCTACACCTTC.